The 25 T cell receptor beta chains presented below share a single source sample, sequenced in a study of blood T cell repertoires in COVID-19. Measured with immunoSEQ multiplex PCR; TCRdb has only the in-frame clones, and not every one. The repertoire includes 95,000 to 150,000 clones, around 80% of them detected once, and roughly 16% sits in the top ten. The sample comprised peripheral blood. The receptors here all came from a man aged 55 to 70 with active or convalescent COVID-19.

The chain carries TRBV9 and TRBJ2-7, with D possibly being TRBD2 (6 bases). The germline CDR1 and CDR2 sequences are SGDLS and YYNGEE. The CDR3 loop spans 15 amino acids. Trimming pared 4 bases from V and 6 bases from J, leaving 20 bases between. The CDR3 DNA is TGTGCCAGCAGCCCCCAAGGTCTGGAGGGGCTCGAGCAGTACTTC. Protein: CASSPQGLEGLEQYF.

This clone was recorded only once. The rearrangement uses TRBV5-1 and TRBJ1-1; TRBD1 matches at 9 bases. CDR3 length equals 15 residues. Germline V lookup: CDR1 SGHRS, CDR2 YFSETQ. J was trimmed by 3 bases and V by 2 bases; bases with no gene match: 5. This chain's CDR3 is CASSLQGARDTEAFF. The CDR3 DNA follows: TGCGCCAGCAGCTTACAGGGGGCAAGGGACACTGAAGCTTTCTTT.

The chain recombines TRBV2 with TRBJ2-5; D is possibly TRBD1 (5 bases). Trimming stripped 4 bases from V and 7 bases from J, with 16 bases between. Germline CDR1 and CDR2: SNHLY and FYNNEI. CDR3 length: 14 amino acids. CDR3 protein: CASSVEQGTGTQYF. For the CDR3, the DNA is TGTGCCAGCAGTGTAGAGCAGGGCACGGGGACCCAGTACTTC.

The CDR3 DNA follows: TGCGCCAGCAGCCCCCCGGGGTCCGGCTATGGCTACACCTTC. Protein product: CASSPPGSGYGYTF. The genes are TRBV4-3 and TRBJ1-2; D gene unclear. Germline CDR1 and CDR2: LGHNA and YSLEER. The CDR3 covers 14 residues. Between the trimmed V and J ends, which lost 4 bases and 4 bases, there was a span of 13 bases.

J is TRBJ2-7 and V is TRBV7-9; 10 bases are a match to TRBD1. The CDR3 is 15 residues long. V dropped 5 bases and J dropped 9; count of bases not matched to a gene: 13. Germline CDR1 SEHNR, CDR2 FQNEAQ (reference sequence). This CDR3 reads CASSLTAGTGASQYF. As DNA, the CDR3 is TGTGCCAGCAGCCTAACCGCCGGGACAGGGGCGTCGCAGTACTTC.

The chain has TRBV5-5 and TRBJ1-3; 11 bases are shared with TRBD1. V was clipped by 4 bases and J by 0 bases; unmatched bases: 0. The CDR3 is 15 amino acids. The germline V gene has CDR1 SGHKS and CDR2 YYEKEE (reference sequence). CDR3 loop: CASSGTGGSGNTIYF. The CDR3 bases are TGTGCCAGCAGCGGGACAGGGGGCTCTGGAAACACCATATATTTT.

This sequence joins TRBV12-3 or TRBV12-4 and TRBJ2-2; TRBD1 agrees at 9 bases. The CDR3 is made up of 13 amino acids. J gave up 5 bases and V 6 bases, and 1 base lay outside the gene matches. The CDR3 DNA reads as TGTGCCAGCAGAGGGACAGGGACCGGGGAGCTGTTTTTT. Translating it yields CASRGTGTGELFF.

This chain joins TRBV5-1 and TRBJ2-2, with TRBD1 matching over 12 bases. Germline lookup yields CDR1 SGHRS and CDR2 YFSETQ. V gave up 4 bases and J gave up 10 bases; unmatched junction bases: 8. CDR3 length: 15 residues. CDR3 in amino acids: CASSPGTGGTEELFF. The CDR3 coding sequence is TGCGCCAGCAGCCCCGGGACAGGGGGCACGGAGGAGCTGTTTTTT.

The V and J genes are TRBV18 and TRBJ1-6; D unclear. CDR3 length: 13 residues. CDR1 is KGHSH, CDR2 LQKENI, per germline. V was shortened by 3 bases and J by 7 bases, with 7 bases between the two germline ends. CDR3 protein: CASSPAENSPLHF. The CDR3 nucleotides read TGTGCCAGCTCACCCGCCGAGAATTCACCCCTCCACTTT.

The genes are TRBV6-5 and TRBJ1-3, with D possibly TRBD1 on 6 matching bases. Between the trimmed V and J ends, which lost 2 bases and 7 bases, there was a span of 12 bases. The germline V gene has CDR1 MNHEY and CDR2 SVGAGI. This CDR3 is built from 14 residues. This chain's CDR3 is CASSYGGRGNTIYF. The CDR3 region has the DNA TGTGCCAGCAGTTACGGGGGCAGGGGCAACACCATATATTTT.

The chain combines TRBV4-2 with TRBJ2-7; 8 nucleotides agree with TRBD2. V gave up 3 bases and J gave up 5 bases; unmatched junction bases: 3. The CDR3 is 13 residues long. Germline CDR1 is LGHNA and CDR2 is YNFKEQ. The CDR3 protein is CASSQRRGDEQYF. The CDR3 coding sequence is TGTGCCAGCAGCCAGAGGCGGGGGGACGAGCAGTACTTC.

This rearrangement joins TRBV28 to TRBJ2-7, with D possibly being TRBD1 (6 bases). Trimming pared 5 bases from V and 2 bases from J, leaving 19 bases between. Per germline, CDR1 MDHEN and CDR2 SYDVKM. This CDR3 spans 16 amino acids. The CDR3 region has the DNA TGTGCCAGCAGTCCCACCAGGGGATCAGGGACCTACGAGCAGTACTTC. Amino acids: CASSPTRGSGTYEQYF.

This chain links TRBV29-1 with TRBJ2-6; D remains ambiguous. There are 12 residues in the CDR3. Between the trimmed V and J ends, which lost 4 bases and 3 bases, there was a span of 4 bases. Germline-derived CDR1 and CDR2 are SQVTM and ANQGSEA. CDR3: CSVAIGANVLTF. The CDR3 DNA reads TGCAGCGTTGCCATTGGGGCCAACGTCCTGACTTTC.

This chain links TRBV7-9 with TRBJ2-7; 7 bases match TRBD2. Germline V CDR1 and CDR2: SEHNR, FQNEAQ (reference sequence). The CDR3 spans 15 residues. The V and J ends lost 2 bases and 3 bases, in that order; junction bases with no gene match: 7. The CDR3 loop reads CASSLLLAANYEQYF. CDR3 coding DNA: TGTGCCAGCAGCTTACTCCTAGCGGCTAACTACGAGCAGTACTTC. Drawing the rest from reference TRBV7-9 and TRBJ2-7, the complete variable domain is DTGVSQNPRHKITKRGQNVTFRCDPISEHNRLYWYRQTLGQGPEFLTYFQNEAQLEKSRLLSDRFSAERPKGSFSTLEIQRTEQGDSAMYLCASSLLLAANYEQYFGPGTRLTVT.

This clone occurred a few times. The chain employs TRBV7-8 and TRBJ1-3; D uncertain. The CDR3 spans 15 residues. The germline V gene has CDR1 SGHVS and CDR2 FQNEAQ. Deletions cut 5 bases from V and 0 bases from J, with 11 bases between. The CDR3 nucleotides read TGTGCCAGCAGCGCGAGTTGGTACTCTGGAAACACCATATATTTT. Translation gives CASSASWYSGNTIYF.

V usage is TRBV7-2 and J usage is TRBJ2-3, with D possibly TRBD2 on 5 matching bases. The CDR3 has 16 amino acids. V was shortened by 5 bases and J by 1 base, with 16 bases between the two germline ends. Looked up from germline, CDR1 is SGHTA and CDR2 is FQGNSA. The CDR3 DNA reads as TGTGCCAGCAGCCTAGGGAGCGGCTACGGCACAGATACGCAGTATTTT. It specifies CASSLGSGYGTDTQYF.

This clone appeared once. The gene calls are TRBV28 and TRBJ2-1; 7 nucleotides line up with TRBD2. This CDR3 has 15 amino acids. V lost 10 bases, J lost 3 bases, and 12 bases stayed unmatched. CDR1 MDHEN and CDR2 SYDVKM come from the germline V gene. CDR3: CATLITGGSYNEQFF. The CDR3 DNA is TGTGCCACCCTGATCACTGGCGGGAGCTACAATGAGCAGTTCTTC.

This clone appeared a few times. The chain carries TRBV7-3 and TRBJ2-3; D not certain. This CDR3 contains 15 residues. Between the trimmed V and J ends, which lost 5 bases and 7 bases, there was a span of 19 bases. CDR1 is SGHTA, CDR2 FQGTGA, per germline. CDR3 in DNA: TGTGCCAGCAGCGCCGAGGCTCGTGGTTACAATACGCAGTATTTT. It translates to CASSAEARGYNTQYF.

The rearrangement uses TRBV5-1 and TRBJ1-1; 7 bases map to TRBD1. V lost 4 bases, J lost 4 bases, and 7 bases stayed unmatched. The CDR3 is 14 amino acids. The germline V gene has CDR1 SGHRS and CDR2 YFSETQ. The CDR3 loop is CASSAQGSGTEAFF. The CDR3 nucleotides read TGCGCCAGCAGCGCACAGGGGAGTGGCACTGAAGCTTTCTTT.

CDR3: CASKRTTTGPGRELFF. In DNA form, the CDR3 reads TGTGCCAGTAAACGAACTACGACAGGGCCAGGCCGGGAGCTGTTTTTT. The V call is TRBV19, the J call TRBJ2-2; 7 nucleotides align to TRBD1. CDR1 is LNHDA, CDR2 SQIVND, per germline (reference sequence). This CDR3 has 16 residues. Trimming at V came to 7 bases and at J to 9 bases, leaving 17 bases not matched to a gene.

The gene calls are TRBV7-7 and TRBJ2-1; TRBD2 matches at 8 bases. CDR1 and CDR2 from the germline V gene are SSHAT and FNYEAQ (reference sequence). The CDR3 is made up of 14 amino acids. V shed 5 bases and J 7 bases; nucleotides not matched to a gene: 7. The CDR3 reads CASSPSGPRNEQFF. The CDR3 coding sequence is TGTGCCAGCAGCCCTAGCGGGCCGAGGAATGAGCAGTTCTTC.

The rearrangement joins TRBV7-2 to TRBJ2-3; TRBD2 matches 14 bases. CDR1 SGHTA and CDR2 FQGNSA come from the germline V gene. The CDR3 extends over 18 amino acids. V lost 2 bases, J lost 3 bases, and 7 bases stayed unmatched. Here the CDR3 reads CASSLPQGLAGVTDTQYF. DNA of the CDR3: TGTGCCAGCAGCTTACCCCAGGGACTAGCGGGAGTAACAGATACGCAGTATTTT.

This clone was seen more than once but under ten times. The rearrangement joins TRBV7-8 to TRBJ2-7, with D maybe TRBD1 (5 bases). Germline V gene sequence: CDR1 SGHVS, CDR2 FQNEAQ. This CDR3 is built from 13 residues. Trimming left V 0 bases short and J 2 bases short, with 5 bases between. The CDR3 here is CASSLAGPYEQYF. The CDR3 coding sequence is TGTGCCAGCAGCTTAGCGGGGCCCTACGAGCAGTACTTC.

In this sample, this clone turned up a few times. V usage is TRBV5-1 and J usage is TRBJ2-1, with D possibly matching TRBD1 (5 bases). The germline V gene encodes CDR1 SGHRS and CDR2 YFSETQ. The CDR3 has 14 amino acids. Trimming shortened V by 4 bases and J by 8 bases, and 16 bases separated the two germline ends. Here the CDR3 DNA reads TGCGCCAGCAGCGTAGGGGCCGAAATGGATGAGCAGTTCTTC. Its protein is CASSVGAEMDEQFF.

The chain carries TRBV7-9 and TRBJ2-7; 9 bases map to TRBD1. Germline V gene data show CDR1 as SEHNR and CDR2 as FQNEAQ (reference sequence). V was pared by 5 bases and J by 1 base, with 3 bases of the junction left unmatched. The CDR3 extends over 14 amino acids. CDR3 sequence: CASSRQGDSYEQYF. The CDR3 DNA reads as TGTGCCAGCAGCCGACAGGGGGATTCCTACGAGCAGTACTTC.